This entry features one T cell receptor (beta chain) sequence. Its specificity is not known. The read halts 3 residues ahead of the CDR3 end, with the missing end drawn from the germline J gene. This entry is derived from a study of Tregs in tolerant kidney transplant recipients. Regarding the study as a whole: Biological reproducibility was not directly addressed, but technical replication error appeared minimal. Validation in larger populations is needed because few patients were studied. For some patients, primers changed over time, blocking nucleotide-level comparison.

V lost 6 bases and J 7 bases, leaving 16 bases between the germline ends. This CDR3 has 14 amino acids. Germline CDR1 is KGHSH and CDR2 is LQKENI. Data came from immunoSEQ multiplex PCR; TCRdb stores just in-frame clones and leaves some out. The sample totals about 52,000 clones; its top ten clones hold about 0.83%. This chain connects TRBV18 to TRBJ1-5, with D possibly being TRBD1 (5 bases). The sequence was collected from a human donor who received a combined kidney and bone marrow transplant. Material: CD4+ T cells from blood, obtained before the transplant. The CDR3 loop reads CASSPGGGGQPQHF. CDR3 DNA, as far as it was read: TGTGCCAGCTCGCCGGGGGGGGGTGGGCAGCCC.